This T cell receptor (beta chain) was obtained from a study of type 1 and type 2 diabetes patients. Amplification started from genomic DNA. Multiplex PCR with 30 forward and 13 reverse primers amplified the TCR beta CDR3. TCRdb re-analysed the multiplex PCR reads in MiXCR, keeping a single row per CDR3 protein. The table has some 250,000 distinct CDR3 sequences, 45% to 60% seen once. This clonotype showed up many times. V lost 4 bases and J lost 4, with 13 bases in between. CDR1 is LNHNV, CDR2 YYDKDF, per germline (reference sequence). The CDR3 runs to 14 residues. The specimen was peripheral blood mononuclear cells (PBMCs). The chain has TRBV15 and TRBJ1-1; possibly TRBD1 for D (6 bases). The receptor's source is a man younger than 35 with type 2 diabetes. The CDR3, as DNA: TGTGCCACCAGCAAACACAGGGAGGCCACTGAAGCTTTCTTT. Residues: CATSKHREATEAFF.